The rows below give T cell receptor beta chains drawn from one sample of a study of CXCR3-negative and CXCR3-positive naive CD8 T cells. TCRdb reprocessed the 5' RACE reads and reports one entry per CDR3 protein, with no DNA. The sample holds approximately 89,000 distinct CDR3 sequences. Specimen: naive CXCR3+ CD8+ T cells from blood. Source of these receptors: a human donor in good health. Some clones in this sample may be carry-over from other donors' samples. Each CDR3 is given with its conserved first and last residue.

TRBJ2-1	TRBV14	CASSQAGGGLGEQFF
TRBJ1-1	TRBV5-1	CASTWVGGNTEAFF
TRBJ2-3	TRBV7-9	CASHDRNPSTDTQYF
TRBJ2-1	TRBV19	CASSMSFYNEQFF
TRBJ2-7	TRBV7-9	CASSPTDNSYEQYF
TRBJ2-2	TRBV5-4	CAVGGENTGELFF
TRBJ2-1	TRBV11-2	CASSAQGGEQFF
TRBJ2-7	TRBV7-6	CASSSEGPLNEQYF
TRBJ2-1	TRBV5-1	CASSTGTGTYEQFF
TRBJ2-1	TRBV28	CASSFGIAGGIEQFF
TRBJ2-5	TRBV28	CASSGGGAGGQETQYF
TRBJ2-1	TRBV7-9	CASSPTSGIPYNEQFF
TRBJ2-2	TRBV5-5	CASSPENRDGELFF
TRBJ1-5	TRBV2	CASSLRQGAQPQHF
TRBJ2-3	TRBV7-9	CASSLVITGTDTQYF
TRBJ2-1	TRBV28	CASSPGLDYNEQFF
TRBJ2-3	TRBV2	CASTSPLHDTQYF
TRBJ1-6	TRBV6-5	CASRSQVSPLHF
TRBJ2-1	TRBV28	CASSYGLAGGNEQFF
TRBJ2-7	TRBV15	CATSRDAGTYEQYF
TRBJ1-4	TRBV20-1	CSATQGSGEKLFF
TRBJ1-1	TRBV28	CASSSTGLENEAFF
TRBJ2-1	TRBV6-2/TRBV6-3	CASSHPGRSYNEQFF
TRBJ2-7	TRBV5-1	CASRPGSKDVYEQYF
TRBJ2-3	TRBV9	CASSVDGGADTQYF
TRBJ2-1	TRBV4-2	CASSFTSAEGSEQFF
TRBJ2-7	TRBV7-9	CASSLAGRSYEQYF
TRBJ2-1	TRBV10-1	CASSDAQYSEQFF
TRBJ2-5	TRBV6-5	CASSEGPAVETQYF
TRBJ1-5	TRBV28	CASRGVRDQPQHF
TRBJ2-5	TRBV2	CASGPGTTGPKEKETQYF
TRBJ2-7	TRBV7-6	CASSPGETATGLYF
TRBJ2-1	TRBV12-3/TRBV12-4	CASSPQESEQFF
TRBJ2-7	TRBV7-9	CASSFPGFPYEQYF
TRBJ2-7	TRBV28	CASSFGASSYEQYF
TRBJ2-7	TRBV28	CASSSHRDRGYEQYF
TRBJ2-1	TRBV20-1	CSARPGTYEQFF
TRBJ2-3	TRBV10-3	CAISQLATDTQYF
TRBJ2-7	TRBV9	CASSVYGGGPYEQYF
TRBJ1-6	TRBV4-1	CASSRPGTDHNSPLHF
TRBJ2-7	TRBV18	CASSYDLAYEQYF
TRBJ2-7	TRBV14	CASSQDKSTSVYEQYF
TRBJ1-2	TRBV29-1	CSVEGRWDGANYGYTF
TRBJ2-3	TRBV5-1	CASSPGQGSDTQYF
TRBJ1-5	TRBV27	CASRRDRGEYNQPQHF
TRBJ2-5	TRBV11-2	CASSHPTEQEIQYF
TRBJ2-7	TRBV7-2	CASSSHSARYEQYF
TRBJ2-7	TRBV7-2	CASSLDLGPSEQYF
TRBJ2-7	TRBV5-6	CASSRTGSYEQYF
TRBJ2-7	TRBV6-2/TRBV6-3	CASSYSNPSGTPPDEQYF
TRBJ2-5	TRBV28	CASSSSTGGRETQYF
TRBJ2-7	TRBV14	CASSTGTYEQYF
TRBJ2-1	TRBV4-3	CASSQGVGGATLYNEQFF
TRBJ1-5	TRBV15	CATSHGQGMDQPQHF
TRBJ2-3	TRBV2	CASLNRGTDTQYF
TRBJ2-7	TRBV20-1	CSAPWGSVYEQYF